The following is a TCR beta chain sequence with its context. The source of the sample is a study of blood T cell repertoires in COVID-19. Study-level information: COVID-19 samples from acute and convalescent phases originated in the United States, Italy and Spain. PBMCs, B-cell-depleted T cells, or T cells were the source of the cDNA or gDNA that made up the material.

Trimming shortened V by 2 bases and J by 1 base, and 6 bases separated the two germline ends. The germline gives CDR1 WNHNN, CDR2 SYGVQD (reference sequence). The CDR3 loop spans 15 amino acids. Method: immunoSEQ multiplex PCR; TCRdb's copy keeps in-frame clones and lacks some. The sample yields more than 200,000 clones, roughly 84% seen once. The rearrangement joins TRBV10-1 to TRBJ1-6; D unresolved. Sequencing input: peripheral blood. This receptor was identified in a man between 35 and 55 years old with acute or convalescent COVID-19. The chain's CDR3 is CASSEARSYNSPLHF. CDR3 coding DNA: TGCGCCAGCAGTGAGGCGAGGTCCTATAATTCACCCCTCCACTTT.